This entry is about one T cell receptor (beta chain). Its target is not known. The germline V gene has CDR1 SGHRS and CDR2 YFSETQ. Trimming cost V 0 bases and J 4 bases, with 11 bases left between them. The CDR3 has 14 residues. Primers included in the PCR were 60 Vbeta and 13 Jbeta primers. The repertoire was sequenced with immunoSEQ multiplex PCR; TCRdb's copy has only in-frame clones and lacks some. The data hold about 150,000 clones, with more than 75% observed a single time. This sample is part of a study of cytomegalovirus exposure and HLA in healthy donors. Study-wide points: The study recorded over 150 TCR beta chains that were cytomegalovirus-associated. As a later analysis showed, a missense DCLRE1C variant was linked to trimming of TCR beta V- and J-genes.

The material sequenced was PBMCs. This clonotype was obtained from a woman aged 45-60 years in good health and CMV-seropositive. The rearrangement links TRBV5-1 to TRBJ2-7, with a possible D match to TRBD1 (6 bases). DNA for the CDR3: TGCGCCAGCAGCTTGGGGCAGGGGTATTACGAGCAGTACTTC. Translating it yields CASSLGQGYYEQYF.